The next 26 T cell receptor beta chains were all read from a single sample in a study of blood T cell repertoires in COVID-19. Repertoires were generated with immunoSEQ multiplex PCR, while TCRdb's copy carries only in-frame clones and drops some. The profile shows about 220,000 clones, roughly four fifths of them singletons. The sequencing input was peripheral blood. Receptors originate from a woman aged 25 to 39 who had recovered from COVID-19.

This clone was counted only a few times. V usage is TRBV6-1 and J usage is TRBJ2-5, with 10 bases matching TRBD1. The CDR3 loop spans 16 amino acids. J was trimmed by 4 bases and V by 4 bases; bases with no gene match: 9. Per germline, CDR1 MNHNS and CDR2 SASEGT. In DNA, the CDR3 is TGTGCCAGCAGTGCGTCCGGGACAGGGGTTCGAGAGACCCAGTACTTC. Residues: CASSASGTGVRETQYF.

This clone was observed a single time. V is TRBV19 and J is TRBJ2-7; D perhaps matches TRBD2 (5 bases). V was cut by 5 bases and J by 0 bases, with 11 bases left in between. Germline V gene data show CDR1 as LNHDA and CDR2 as SQIVND (reference sequence). The CDR3 is 14 residues long. Here the CDR3 reads CASSQLSGSYEQYF. The CDR3, as DNA: TGTGCCAGTAGTCAACTCAGCGGCTCCTACGAGCAGTACTTC.

This clone was recorded once. V usage is TRBV28 and J usage is TRBJ2-5, with a weak D call TRBD2 (6 bases). The CDR3 is made up of 15 amino acids. Trimming stripped 6 bases from V and 4 bases from J, with 18 bases between. Germline V gene sequence: CDR1 MDHEN, CDR2 SYDVKM. The CDR3 DNA reads TGTGCCAGCAGATCCGGGACTGTGAGTTTAGAGACCCAGTACTTC. Translated, it gives CASRSGTVSLETQYF.

The rearrangement links TRBV6-6 to TRBJ1-2; TRBD1 is a possible D gene (6 bases). Germline lookup yields CDR1 MNHNY and CDR2 SVGAGI (reference sequence). This CDR3 has 17 residues. V was cut by 5 bases and J by 8 bases, with 27 bases left in between. The CDR3: CASSRELDSWASGGYTF. The CDR3 bases are TGTGCCAGCAGTCGTGAACTGGACAGCTGGGCTTCGGGAGGCTACACCTTC.

This clone turned up a few times. This chain connects TRBV4-2 to TRBJ2-1; TRBD2 matches at 12 bases. This CDR3 region has 20 residues. Germline V gene data show CDR1 as LGHNA and CDR2 as YNFKEQ. The J segment lost 0 bases and the V segment lost 3 bases, leaving 12 bases of the junction unmatched. DNA of the CDR3: TGTGCCAGCAGCCATCGGACTAGCGGGGATTGGACGTCCTCCTACAATGAGCAGTTCTTC. Translated: CASSHRTSGDWTSSYNEQFF.

This CDR3 reads CASSQGGGPEKLFF. In nucleotides, the CDR3 is TGTGCCAGCAGCCAAGGAGGGGGCCCCGAAAAACTGTTTTTT. The chain carries TRBV3-1 (or the pseudogene TRBV3-2) and TRBJ1-4, with 7 positions matching TRBD1. J was trimmed by 8 bases and V by 1 base; bases with no gene match: 4. Germline V gene data show CDR1 as LGHDT and CDR2 as YNNKEL (reference sequence). The CDR3 runs 14 residues.

The rearrangement joins TRBV7-9 to TRBJ1-6; D gene uncertain. The CDR3 is 14 amino acids. CDR1 and CDR2 from the germline V gene are SEHNR and FQNEAQ (reference sequence). V lost 5 bases and J 8 bases, leaving 13 bases between the germline ends. The CDR3 here is CASSPSSQYSPLHF. DNA for the CDR3: TGTGCCAGCAGCCCAAGCTCACAGTATTCACCCCTCCACTTT.

The CDR3 is CASSLAAQGSKNIQYF. CDR3 DNA sequence: TGTGCCAGCAGCCTTGCTGCGCAGGGAAGCAAAAACATTCAGTACTTC. The chain has TRBV13 and TRBJ2-4, with a weak D call TRBD1 (5 bases). V was pared by 5 bases and J by 3 bases, with 17 bases between. CDR1 and CDR2 from the germline V gene are PRHDT and FYEKMQ (reference sequence). The CDR3 loop spans 16 amino acids.

The chain is built from TRBV5-5 and TRBJ2-5, with D maybe TRBD1 (5 bases). This CDR3 contains 16 residues. Germline CDR1 reads SGHKS; CDR2 reads YYEKEE (reference sequence). The ends were cut back, 0 bases at V and 5 bases at J, with 17 bases in the middle. The CDR3 sequence is CASSLDYRLLEETQYF. For the CDR3, the DNA is TGTGCCAGCAGCTTGGATTACAGGCTCTTGGAGGAGACCCAGTACTTC.

J is TRBJ2-2 and V is TRBV2, with 11 bases aligning to TRBD1. The J segment lost 7 bases and the V segment lost 5 bases, leaving 6 bases of the junction unmatched. Germline CDR1 SNHLY, CDR2 FYNNEI. This CDR3 has 15 residues. Here the CDR3 reads CASSIQGQGGGELFF. CDR3 DNA: TGTGCCAGCAGTATACAGGGACAGGGGGGCGGGGAGCTGTTTTTT.

The gene calls are TRBV2 and TRBJ2-5; 8 nucleotides line up with TRBD2. CDR1 SNHLY and CDR2 FYNNEI come from the germline V gene. V shed 6 bases and J 2 bases; nucleotides not matched to a gene: 5. The length of the CDR3 is 14 residues. CDR3 in DNA: TGTGCCAGCAGCGGCGCGGGGGGTCAAGAGACCCAGTACTTC. Its protein is CASSGAGGQETQYF.

The rearrangement uses TRBV28 and TRBJ1-2; perhaps TRBD1 as D (6 bases). This CDR3 is 13 amino acids long. Deletions cut 5 bases from V and 8 bases from J, with 15 bases between. CDR1 MDHEN and CDR2 SYDVKM come from the germline V gene. This CDR3 reads CASSLGGANGYTF. Written as DNA, the CDR3 is TGTGCCAGCAGTCTCGGGGGGGCGAACGGCTACACCTTC.

The rearrangement joins TRBV20-1 to TRBJ2-1; D possibly corresponds to TRBD2 (5 bases). The CDR3 is made up of 17 amino acids. V shed 3 bases and J shed 1 base, with 19 bases lying between them. Germline CDR1 is DFQATT and CDR2 is SNEGSKA (reference sequence). The DNA of the CDR3 is TGCAGTGCTAGTGTGCTAGCAGACGAGTTATCCTACAATGAGCAGTTCTTC. Translation gives CSASVLADELSYNEQFF.

V and J are TRBV5-1 and TRBJ1-1; D is unclear. The germline V and J ends were trimmed by 4 bases and 2 bases, with 15 bases remaining between them. Germline V gene sequence: CDR1 SGHRS, CDR2 YFSETQ. The CDR3 contains 15 residues. CDR3 sequence reads: CASSLGVGHNTEAFF. CDR3 nucleotides: TGCGCCAGCAGCCTCGGGGTAGGGCATAACACTGAAGCTTTCTTT.

The chain employs TRBV7-9 and TRBJ1-6, with a tentative D call TRBD1 (6 bases). V dropped 1 base and J dropped 9 bases, with 10 bases sitting between them. Germline V gene sequence: CDR1 SEHNR, CDR2 FQNEAQ (reference sequence). The CDR3 sequence is 14 residues long. In nucleotides, the CDR3 is TGTGCCAGCAGCTTAGACAGGGCAATTTCACCCCTCCACTTT. Its protein is CASSLDRAISPLHF.

The chain employs TRBV3-1 (or the pseudogene TRBV3-2) and TRBJ1-3, with 7 positions matching TRBD1. The CDR3 loop spans 14 amino acids. The germline CDR1 and CDR2 sequences are LGHDT and YNNKEL (reference sequence). J lost 7 bases, V lost 2 bases, and 5 bases had no gene match. The chain's CDR3 is CASSQLTGRNTIYF. The CDR3 nucleotides read TGTGCCAGCAGCCAATTGACAGGGAGGAACACCATATATTTT.

The V and J genes are TRBV19 and TRBJ2-7; 8 bases are shared with TRBD1. Per germline, CDR1 LNHDA and CDR2 SQIVND (reference sequence). This CDR3 contains 14 residues. With 5 bases clipped from V and 2 bases from J, the junction kept 5 bases outside the gene matches. CDR3 in amino acids: CASSSRTGTYEQYF. CDR3 nucleotides: TGTGCCAGTAGTTCCAGGACAGGGACCTACGAGCAGTACTTC.

V usage is TRBV5-1 and J usage is TRBJ1-2; 10 bases map to TRBD1. Germline CDR1 and CDR2: SGHRS and YFSETQ. The CDR3 consists of 14 residues. Trimming took 4 bases from V and 5 from J; bases not matched to a gene: 5. The CDR3 nucleotides read TGCGCCAGCAGCACTGGGACAGGGGATTATGGCTACACCTTC. This gives the protein CASSTGTGDYGYTF.

This clone was detected a few times. V usage is TRBV28 and J usage is TRBJ2-7, with D possibly TRBD1 on 5 matching bases. This CDR3 contains 12 residues. Germline V lookup: CDR1 MDHEN, CDR2 SYDVKM. V gave up 2 bases and J gave up 7 bases, with 9 bases separating them. This chain's CDR3 is CASSLDSWEQYF. CDR3 DNA: TGTGCCAGCAGTTTAGACAGTTGGGAGCAGTACTTC.

The chain has TRBV10-2 and TRBJ2-7; a possible D gene is TRBD2 (7 bases). Germline loops: CDR1 WSHSY, CDR2 SAAADI. The CDR3 spans 13 residues. Trimming took off 7 bases at V and 9 bases at J, with 19 bases between the two ends. CDR3 in DNA: TGCGCCAGCACGGGGGGCTCTACCAGCGGGCAGTACTTC. Translated: CASTGGSTSGQYF.

This rearrangement joins TRBV28 to TRBJ1-3; D not resolved. The length of the CDR3 is 14 residues. Germline V CDR1 and CDR2: MDHEN, SYDVKM. DNA for the CDR3: TGTGCTACGGAGGGATCCCTCTCTGGAAACACCATATATTTT. Translated: CATEGSLSGNTIYF.

The J gene is TRBJ2-2, the V gene TRBV7-2, with D perhaps TRBD1 (6 bases). V lost 3 bases and J lost 7, with 24 bases in between. CDR3 length: 18 residues. Germline V gene sequence: CDR1 SGHTA, CDR2 FQGNSA. In DNA, the CDR3 is TGTGCCAGCAGCTTCTACGGCGAGTCACAGGGTATTGTCGGGGAGCTGTTTTTT. This gives the protein CASSFYGESQGIVGELFF.

The CDR3 reads CASSKGPGPRDYEQYF. The CDR3 coding sequence is TGTGCCAGCAGCAAAGGTCCAGGGCCAAGGGATTACGAGCAGTACTTC. The genes are TRBV21-1 and TRBJ2-7; the table names TRBD1, a call not compared with the DNA. TRBV21-1 is shown as a pseudogene. CDR3 length equals 16 residues.

The V call is TRBV5-1, the J call TRBJ2-1; D is possibly TRBD2 (6 bases). The CDR3 extends over 15 amino acids. Looked up from germline, CDR1 is SGHRS and CDR2 is YFSETQ. Trimming pared 4 bases from V and 4 bases from J, leaving 15 bases between. The CDR3 DNA reads TGCGCCAGCAGCCCCTTACCCGGGACTTACAATGAGCAGTTCTTC. This codes for CASSPLPGTYNEQFF.

The rearrangement joins TRBV11-2 to TRBJ1-2, with 7 bases lining up with TRBD1. CDR3 length: 13 residues. From germline, CDR1 is SGHAT and CDR2 FQNNGV. V lost 3 bases and J lost 7; bases outside the gene matches: 5. DNA for the CDR3: TGTGCCAGCAGCTTCTCCGAGGGGGCTGGCTACACCTTC. This encodes CASSFSEGAGYTF. Combining the CDR3 with reference TRBV11-2 and TRBJ1-2 gives the whole variable domain EAGVAQSPRYKIIEKRQSVAFWCNPISGHATLYWYQQILGQGPKLLIQFQNNGVVDDSQLPKDRFSAERLKGVDSTLKIQPAKLEDSAVYLCASSFSEGAGYTFGSGTRLTVV.

The chain links TRBV5-1 to TRBJ2-5; 8 nucleotides match TRBD1. CDR1 is SGHRS and CDR2 is YFSETQ in the germline V gene. The CDR3 totals 15 residues. Unmatched junction bases numbered 6, after V lost 2 bases and J lost 3 bases. CDR3 loop: CASSFYRGKEETQYF. The DNA for the CDR3 is TGCGCCAGCAGCTTCTACAGGGGGAAGGAAGAGACCCAGTACTTC.